A single sample is the source of the 18 T cell receptor beta chains below, sequenced in a study of human T cells and chemical hapten exposure (dated by TCRdb to the early 2020s). The label giving this sample's time point can be read as: pre-sensitization, week 0. Reading the label with the study, this specimen's treatment or condition is: therapeutic diphenylcyclopropenone sensitization with weekly scalp DPC. Library preparation used RACE. Sequencing took place on a NextSeq 500. The public reads were reanalyzed by TCRdb: fastp trimming at Q25, MiXCR alignment, in-frame beta chains only. Rows with one shared CDR3 protein collapse into an entry with the most common genes and DNA. In all, the sample holds around 62,000 distinct CDR3 sequences, and about 7% of those were seen once. The top ten hold about 1.5% of the sample. The material was whole blood, obtained in connection with sensitization to the hapten diphenylcyclopropenone (DPC). All receptors come from a woman between 25 and 40 years old with alopecia areata. Some clones in this sample may be carry-over from other donors' samples.

In this sample, this clonotype turned up a few times. This chain links TRBV12-3 or TRBV12-4 with TRBJ2-1; 15 bases are shared with TRBD2. With V trimmed by 9 bases and J by 1 base, 7 bases remained unmatched. The CDR3 is made up of 17 amino acids. The CDR3 nucleotides are TGTGCCAGTCTGGGACTAGCGGGGGGCGGTTCCTACAATGAGCAGTTCTTC. Translated: CASLGLAGGGSYNEQFF.

This clonotype showed up just a few times. V usage is TRBV19 and J usage is TRBJ1-2; D is possibly TRBD1 (5 bases). The germline V gene encodes CDR1 LNHDA and CDR2 SQIVND (reference sequence). This CDR3 is 22 amino acids long. V was trimmed by 7 bases and J by 0 bases, leaving 36 bases between them. CDR3 sequence: CASTTWWGENKEGRGPNYGYTF. CDR3 DNA: TGTGCCAGTACTACTTGGTGGGGCGAAAATAAGGAGGGTCGGGGACCTAACTATGGCTACACCTTC.

This clonotype was seen more than once but under ten times. The chain couples TRBV7-6 to TRBJ1-5; D call uncertain. This CDR3 contains 15 residues. The V and J ends lost 6 bases and 2 bases respectively, with 14 bases between them. Germline CDR1 is SGHVS and CDR2 is FNYEAQ. CDR3 sequence (DNA): TGTGCCAGCAGTGCCTCAGCGGACGGCAATCAGCCCCAGCATTTT. Residues: CASSASADGNQPQHF.

The table lists this clonotype with many counts. CDR3 nucleotides: TGCGCCAGCAGCTTACAGGGGGCCTCCTACAATGAGCAGTTCTTC. Translation gives CASSLQGASYNEQFF. V gene TRBV5-1 combines with J gene TRBJ2-1, with 9 positions matching TRBD1. Germline loops: CDR1 SGHRS, CDR2 YFSETQ. V shed 2 bases and J 0 bases; nucleotides not matched to a gene: 0. The CDR3 spans 15 residues.

The chain employs TRBV29-1 and TRBJ2-3; weak D call: TRBD2 (7 bases). V was pared by 7 bases and J by 5 bases, with 16 bases between. The CDR3 loop spans 13 amino acids. Germline CDR1 SQVTM, CDR2 ANQGSEA. The CDR3 coding sequence is TGCAGCGCACGGGGGGCCCGCGGAGATACGCAGTATTTT. Its protein product is CSARGARGDTQYF.

This clonotype was recorded many times. This sequence joins TRBV5-1 and TRBJ2-2, with 7 bases lining up with TRBD1. Germline assignment: CDR1 SGHRS and CDR2 YFSETQ. J was trimmed by 6 bases and V by 3 bases; bases with no gene match: 5. The CDR3 consists of 14 residues. CDR3 protein: CASSYQGVAGELFF. Written as DNA, the CDR3 is TGCGCCAGCAGCTATCAGGGGGTCGCCGGGGAGCTGTTTTTT.

This clonotype was seen a handful of times. V is TRBV19 and J is TRBJ2-2; D is undetermined. Looked up from germline, CDR1 is LNHDA and CDR2 is SQIVND (reference sequence). CDR3 length: 14 amino acids. V was pared by 2 bases and J by 2 bases, with 6 bases between. The CDR3 nucleotides are TGTGCCAGTAGTATAAATTCAAACACCGGGGAGCTGTTTTTT. This translates into CASSINSNTGELFF.

This clonotype has ten or more counts. The rearrangement links TRBV5-4 to TRBJ2-1; 8 nucleotides line up with TRBD2. Germline-derived CDR1 and CDR2 are SGHNT and YYREEE (reference sequence). This CDR3 is 14 amino acids long. The V segment lost 4 bases and the J segment 6 bases; nucleotides outside the gene matches: 6. CDR3 region: CASSQSGGLNEQFF. In nucleotides, the CDR3 is TGTGCCAGCAGCCAGAGCGGGGGCCTCAATGAGCAGTTCTTC.

A word on this clonotype: This clone may be a read error of a much larger clone one base away. The CDR3 DNA reads TGTGCCAGCAGCCCCCAAGAGTCGTCGATCAAAGCTTTCTTT. Amino acid sequence: CASSPQESSIKAFF. This chain connects TRBV7-9 to TRBJ1-1, with D unresolved. This CDR3 is built from 14 residues. Trimming removed 5 bases at V and 9 bases at J, with 19 bases between. Germline CDR1 and CDR2: SEHNR and FQNEAQ (reference sequence). Full variable domain (rest looked up from reference TRBV7-9 and TRBJ1-1): DTGVSQNPRHKITKRGQNVTFRCDPISEHNRLYWYRQTLGQGPEFLTYFQNEAQLEKSRLLSDRFSAERPKGSFSTLEIQRTEQGDSAMYLCASSPQESSIKAFFGQGTRLTVV.

This clonotype was detected ten times or more. The V gene is TRBV20-1, the J gene TRBJ2-1; D ambiguous. The V end lost 3 bases, the J end lost 8 bases, and 14 bases lay between the germline ends. The germline gives CDR1 DFQATT, CDR2 SNEGSKA (reference sequence). This CDR3 comprises 13 residues. The CDR3 DNA follows: TGCAGTGCTAGGCCGAGACTCACAGATGAGCAGTTCTTC. This translates into CSARPRLTDEQFF.

Details on this clonotype: A clone one base away is much larger, so this may be a read error. V and J are TRBV5-1 and TRBJ2-5, with D possibly called TRBD1 or TRBD2 (5 bases each). The CDR3 sequence is 14 residues long. Per the germline V gene, CDR1 is SGHRS and CDR2 is YFSETQ. Trimming removed 4 bases at V and 4 bases at J, with 14 bases between. In nucleotides, the CDR3 is TGCGCCAGCAGCCCCATACGGGGCGGAGAGACCCAGTACTTC. It yields the protein CASSPIRGGETQYF.

This clonotype was seen many times. The CDR3 DNA reads TGTGCCAGCCAGACAGGGGAGTACACTGAAGCTTTCTTT. This sequence encodes CASQTGEYTEAFF. J is TRBJ1-1 and V is TRBV3-1, with 8 bases that match TRBD1. Trimming at V came to 8 bases and at J to 3 bases, leaving 5 bases not matched to a gene. Germline V gene data show CDR1 as LGHDT and CDR2 as YNNKEL (reference sequence). This CDR3 spans 13 amino acids.

The CDR3 spells CASSGQQPYYGYTF. The CDR3 region has the DNA TGTGCCAGCAGTGGTCAGCAGCCCTACTATGGCTACACCTTC. The chain links TRBV2 to TRBJ1-2; D not resolved. There are 14 residues in the CDR3. V was pared by 4 bases and J by 3 bases, with 12 bases between. CDR1 and CDR2 (germline): SNHLY, FYNNEI.

This chain uses TRBV18 with TRBJ1-2, with 7 nucleotides matching TRBD1. V lost 3 bases and J lost 2; bases outside the gene matches: 3. This CDR3 region has 14 residues. CDR1 is KGHSH and CDR2 is LQKENI in the germline V gene. CDR3 in amino acids: CASSPDRINYGYTF. The CDR3 region has the DNA TGTGCCAGCTCACCGGACAGGATCAACTATGGCTACACCTTC. Drawing the rest from reference TRBV18 and TRBJ1-2, the complete variable domain is NAGVMQNPRHLVRRRGQEARLRCSPMKGHSHVYWYRQLPEEGLKFMVYLQKENIIDESGMPKERFSAEFPKEGPSILRIQQVVRGDSAAYFCASSPDRINYGYTFGSGTRLTVV.

This clonotype has a count of ten or more. CDR3 DNA: TGTGCCAGCTCACCCACGACGGAGCTCTCGGAGCAGTTCTTC. As protein: CASSPTTELSEQFF. This rearrangement joins TRBV18 to TRBJ2-1, with D unresolved. V shed 3 bases and J shed 10 bases, with 16 bases lying between them. In germline, CDR1 is KGHSH, CDR2 LQKENI. This CDR3 contains 14 residues. The variable domain in full, with the rest retrieved from reference TRBV18 and TRBJ2-1, is NAGVMQNPRHLVRRRGQEARLRCSPMKGHSHVYWYRQLPEEGLKFMVYLQKENIIDESGMPKERFSAEFPKEGPSILRIQQVVRGDSAAYFCASSPTTELSEQFFGPGTRLTVL.

V and J are TRBV20-1 and TRBJ1-5; tentatively, D is TRBD1 (5 bases). Germline lookup yields CDR1 DFQATT and CDR2 SNEGSKA (reference sequence). V lost 3 bases and J lost 3, with 12 bases in between. This CDR3 comprises 14 residues. CDR3 sequence: CSASLDTPNQPQHF. The CDR3 coding sequence is TGCAGTGCTAGTTTGGACACTCCCAATCAGCCCCAGCATTTT.

At least ten counts were recorded for this clonotype. V is TRBV7-8 and J is TRBJ1-1, with D unclear. This CDR3 contains 14 residues. CDR1 and CDR2 from the germline V gene are SGHVS and FQNEAQ. Trimming removed 5 bases at V and 0 bases at J, with 10 bases between. In DNA, the CDR3 is TGTGCCAGCAGCAACGAGGAATTGAACACTGAAGCTTTCTTT. The encoded protein is CASSNEELNTEAFF.

V usage is TRBV4-2 and J usage is TRBJ1-2; the D is unclear. Trimming cost V 0 bases and J 8 bases, with 19 bases left between them. The CDR3 consists of 16 residues. Germline V gene sequence: CDR1 LGHNA, CDR2 YNFKEQ. Here the CDR3 reads CASSQDETGGWRGYTF. The CDR3 nucleotides are TGTGCCAGCAGCCAAGATGAGACTGGCGGTTGGAGGGGCTACACCTTC.